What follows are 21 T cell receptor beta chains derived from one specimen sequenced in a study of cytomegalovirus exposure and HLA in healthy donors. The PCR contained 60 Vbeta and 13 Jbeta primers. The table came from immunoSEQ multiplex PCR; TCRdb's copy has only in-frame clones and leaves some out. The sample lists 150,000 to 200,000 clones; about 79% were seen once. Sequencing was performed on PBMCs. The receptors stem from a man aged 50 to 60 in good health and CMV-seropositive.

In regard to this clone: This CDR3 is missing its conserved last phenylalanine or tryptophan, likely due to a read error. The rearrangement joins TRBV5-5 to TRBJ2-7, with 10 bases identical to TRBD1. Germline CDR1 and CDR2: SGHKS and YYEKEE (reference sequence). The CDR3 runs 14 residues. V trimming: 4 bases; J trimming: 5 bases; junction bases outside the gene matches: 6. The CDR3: CASSLGTGDNEQYA. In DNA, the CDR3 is TGTGCCAGCAGCCTTGGGACAGGGGATAACGAGCAGTACGCC.

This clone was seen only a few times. The CDR3 loop is CASSLGQFSGNTIYF. Here the CDR3 DNA reads TGTGCCAGCAGCTTGGGGCAGTTCTCTGGAAACACCATATATTTT. The rearrangement joins TRBV5-6 to TRBJ1-3; no clear D. The CDR3 spans 15 residues. The V end lost 0 bases, the J end lost 0 bases, and 7 bases lay between the germline ends. Germline assignment: CDR1 SGHDT and CDR2 YYEEEE.

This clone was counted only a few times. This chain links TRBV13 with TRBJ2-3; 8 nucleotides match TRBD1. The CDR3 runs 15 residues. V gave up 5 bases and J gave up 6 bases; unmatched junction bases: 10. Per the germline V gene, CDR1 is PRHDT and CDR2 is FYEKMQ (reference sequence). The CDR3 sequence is CASSRRTGIMDTQYF. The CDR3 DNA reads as TGTGCCAGCAGCCGTCGGACAGGGATCATGGATACGCAGTATTTT.

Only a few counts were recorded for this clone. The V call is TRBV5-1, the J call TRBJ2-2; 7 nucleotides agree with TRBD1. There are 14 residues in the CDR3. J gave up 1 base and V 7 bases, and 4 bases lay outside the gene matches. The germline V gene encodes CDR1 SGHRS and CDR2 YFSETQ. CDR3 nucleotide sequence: TGCGCCAGCCAGACAGGGATGAACACCGGGGAGCTGTTTTTT. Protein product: CASQTGMNTGELFF.

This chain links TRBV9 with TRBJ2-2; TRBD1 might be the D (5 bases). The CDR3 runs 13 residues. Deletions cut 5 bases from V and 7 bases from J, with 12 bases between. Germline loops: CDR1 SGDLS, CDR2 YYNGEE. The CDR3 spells CASRQAWGGELFF. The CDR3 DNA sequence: TGTGCCAGCAGACAGGCTTGGGGCGGGGAGCTGTTTTTT.

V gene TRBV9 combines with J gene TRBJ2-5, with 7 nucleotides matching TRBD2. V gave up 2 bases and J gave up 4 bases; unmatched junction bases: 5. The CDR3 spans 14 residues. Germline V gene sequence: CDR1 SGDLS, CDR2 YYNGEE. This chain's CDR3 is CASSVGGSLETQYF. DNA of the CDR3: TGTGCCAGCAGCGTCGGGGGGTCTTTAGAGACCCAGTACTTC.

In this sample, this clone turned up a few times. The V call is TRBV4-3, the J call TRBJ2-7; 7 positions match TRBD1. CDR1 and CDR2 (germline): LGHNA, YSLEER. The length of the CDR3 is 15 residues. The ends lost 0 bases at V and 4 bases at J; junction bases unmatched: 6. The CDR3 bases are TGCGCCAGCAGCCAAGATGGACCACAGGGGTACGAGCAGTACTTC. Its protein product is CASSQDGPQGYEQYF.

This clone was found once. DNA for the CDR3: TGTGCCAGCAGTTACTCGATTTCCCTAACCTACGAGCAGTACTTC. Residues: CASSYSISLTYEQYF. This chain joins TRBV6-5 and TRBJ2-7; no definite D call. Germline V lookup: CDR1 MNHEY, CDR2 SVGAGI. The germline V and J ends were trimmed by 0 bases and 2 bases, with 11 bases remaining between them. The CDR3 runs 15 residues.

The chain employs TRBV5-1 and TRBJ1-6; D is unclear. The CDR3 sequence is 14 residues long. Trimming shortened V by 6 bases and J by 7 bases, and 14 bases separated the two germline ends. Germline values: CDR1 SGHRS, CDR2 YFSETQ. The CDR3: CASNEDGGNSPLHF. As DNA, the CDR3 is TGCGCCAGCAACGAGGACGGAGGAAATTCACCCCTCCACTTT.

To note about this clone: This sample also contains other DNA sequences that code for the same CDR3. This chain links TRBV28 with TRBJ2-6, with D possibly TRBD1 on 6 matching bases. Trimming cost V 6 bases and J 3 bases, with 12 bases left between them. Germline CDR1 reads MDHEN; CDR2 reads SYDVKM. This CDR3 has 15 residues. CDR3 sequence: CASRKPGVGANVLTF. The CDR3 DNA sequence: TGTGCCAGCAGAAAACCAGGGGTTGGGGCCAACGTCCTGACTTTC.

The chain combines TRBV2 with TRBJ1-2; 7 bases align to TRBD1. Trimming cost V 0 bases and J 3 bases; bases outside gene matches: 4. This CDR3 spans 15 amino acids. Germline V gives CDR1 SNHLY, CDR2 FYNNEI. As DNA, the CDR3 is TGTGCCAGCAGTGAAGCCGGGACAGCCCACTATGGCTACACCTTC. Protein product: CASSEAGTAHYGYTF.

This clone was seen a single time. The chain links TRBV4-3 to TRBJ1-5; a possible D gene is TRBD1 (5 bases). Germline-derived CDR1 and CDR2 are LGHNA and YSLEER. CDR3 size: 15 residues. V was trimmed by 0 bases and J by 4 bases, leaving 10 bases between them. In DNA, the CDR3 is TGCGCCAGCAGCCAAGAGACGGGGGGAAATCAGCCCCAGCATTTT. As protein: CASSQETGGNQPQHF.

CDR3 nucleotides: TGTGCCATCAGTACCGGGACAGGGAGATCTGGAAACACCATATATTTT. It encodes CAISTGTGRSGNTIYF. The V call is TRBV10-3, the J call TRBJ1-3, with 9 bases lining up with TRBD1. V dropped 5 bases and J dropped 1; count of bases not matched to a gene: 6. CDR1 is ENHRY and CDR2 is SYGVKD in the germline V gene. The CDR3 length is 16 residues.

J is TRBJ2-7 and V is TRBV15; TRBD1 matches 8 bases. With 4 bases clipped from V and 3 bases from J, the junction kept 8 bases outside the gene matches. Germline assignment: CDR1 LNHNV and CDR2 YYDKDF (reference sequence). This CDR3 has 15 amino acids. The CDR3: CATSIRTGPVYEQYF. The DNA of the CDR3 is TGTGCCACCAGCATAAGGACAGGGCCTGTCTACGAGCAGTACTTC.

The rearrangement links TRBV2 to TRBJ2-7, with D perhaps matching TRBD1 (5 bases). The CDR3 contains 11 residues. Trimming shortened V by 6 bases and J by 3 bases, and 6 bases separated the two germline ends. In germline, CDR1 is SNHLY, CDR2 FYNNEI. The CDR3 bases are TGTGCCAGCAGAGGGGACTACGAGCAGTACTTC. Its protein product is CASRGDYEQYF.

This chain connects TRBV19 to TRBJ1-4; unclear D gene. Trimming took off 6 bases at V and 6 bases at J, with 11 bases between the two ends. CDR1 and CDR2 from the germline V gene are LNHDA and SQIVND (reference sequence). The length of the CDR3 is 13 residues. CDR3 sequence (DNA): TGTGCCAGTAGATGGCTAGGTGATGAAAAACTGTTTTTT. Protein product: CASRWLGDEKLFF.

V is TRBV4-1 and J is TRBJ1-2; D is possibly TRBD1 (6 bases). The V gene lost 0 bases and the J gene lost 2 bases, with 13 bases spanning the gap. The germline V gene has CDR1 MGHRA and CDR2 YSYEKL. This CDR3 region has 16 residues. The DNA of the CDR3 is TGCGCCAGCAGCCAAGAGACAGGACCGAGGAACTATGGCTACACCTTC. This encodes CASSQETGPRNYGYTF.

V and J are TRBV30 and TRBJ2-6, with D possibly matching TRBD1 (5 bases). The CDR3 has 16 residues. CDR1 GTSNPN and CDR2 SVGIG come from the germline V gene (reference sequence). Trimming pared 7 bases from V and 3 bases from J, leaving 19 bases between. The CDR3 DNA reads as TGTGCCTCTCCGAAAACGACAGTGTTTGGGGCCAACGTCCTGACTTTC. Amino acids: CASPKTTVFGANVLTF.

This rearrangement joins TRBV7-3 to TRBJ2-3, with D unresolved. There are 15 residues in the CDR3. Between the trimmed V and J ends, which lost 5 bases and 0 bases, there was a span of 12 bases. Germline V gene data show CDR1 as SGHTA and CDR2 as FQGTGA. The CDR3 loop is CASSPTYRSTDTQYF. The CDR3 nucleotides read TGTGCCAGCAGCCCCACGTATAGAAGCACAGATACGCAGTATTTT.

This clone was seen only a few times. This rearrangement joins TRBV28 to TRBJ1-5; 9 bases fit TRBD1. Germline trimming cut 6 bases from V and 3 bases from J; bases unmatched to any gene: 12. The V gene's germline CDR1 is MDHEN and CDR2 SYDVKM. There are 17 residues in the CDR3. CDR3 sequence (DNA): TGTGCCAGCAGGGACCTATCCCGGGACAGGGACAATCAGCCCCAGCATTTT. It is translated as CASRDLSRDRDNQPQHF.

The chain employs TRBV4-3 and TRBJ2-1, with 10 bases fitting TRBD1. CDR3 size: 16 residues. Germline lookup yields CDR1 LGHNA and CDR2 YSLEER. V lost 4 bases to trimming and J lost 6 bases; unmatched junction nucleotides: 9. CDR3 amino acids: CASSLRQGAAGNEQFF. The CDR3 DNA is TGCGCCAGCAGCCTTAGACAGGGGGCGGCAGGCAATGAGCAGTTCTTC.